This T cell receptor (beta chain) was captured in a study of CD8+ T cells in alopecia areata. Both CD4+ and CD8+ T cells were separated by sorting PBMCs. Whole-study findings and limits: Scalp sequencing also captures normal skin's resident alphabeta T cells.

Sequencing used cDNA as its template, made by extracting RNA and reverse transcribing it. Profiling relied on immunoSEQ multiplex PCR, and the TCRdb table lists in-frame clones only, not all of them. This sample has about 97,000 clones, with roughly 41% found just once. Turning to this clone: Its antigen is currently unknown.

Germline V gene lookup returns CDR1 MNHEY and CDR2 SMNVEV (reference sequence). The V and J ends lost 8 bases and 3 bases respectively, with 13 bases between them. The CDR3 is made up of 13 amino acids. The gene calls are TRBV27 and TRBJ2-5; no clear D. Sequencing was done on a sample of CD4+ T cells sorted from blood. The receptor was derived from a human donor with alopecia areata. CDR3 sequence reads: CASSRWEEETQYF. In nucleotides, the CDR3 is TGTGCCAGCTCTAGATGGGAAGAAGAGACCCAGTACTTC.